The present T cell receptor (beta chain) was sequenced within a study of blood T cell repertoires in COVID-19. Study as a whole: In each case, the material was cDNA or gDNA derived from T cells, B-cell-depleted T cells, or PBMCs.

Here immunoSEQ multiplex PCR was the method, and the copy in TCRdb shows in-frame clones only, minus some. The table shows 95,000 to 150,000 clones, with approximately 90% occurring only once. The germline V gene encodes CDR1 GTSNPN and CDR2 SVGIG (reference sequence). The CDR3 spans 13 residues. Losses at the gene ends were 8 bases for V and 6 bases for J; bases not matched to a gene: 12. This sequence originates from a man aged 35-49 years with acute or convalescent COVID-19. J is TRBJ1-2 and V is TRBV30, with 7 positions matching TRBD1. The material sequenced was peripheral blood. CDR3 sequence reads: CAMNRDRWDGYTF. In nucleotides, the CDR3 is TGTGCCATGAATAGGGACAGATGGGATGGCTACACCTTC.